This T cell receptor beta chain was recorded in a study of T cell changes during pregnancy in multiple sclerosis. Method: immunoSEQ multiplex PCR; TCRdb's copy keeps in-frame clones and lacks some. The sample yields some 94,000 clones, 80% to 95% seen once. The V gene end was trimmed by 1 base and the J gene end by 7 bases; junction bases not matched to a gene: 6. CDR1 is SGHNT, CDR2 YYREEE, per germline (reference sequence). This CDR3 has 15 residues. The source is a female donor with multiple sclerosis, enrolled in a pregnancy study. The chain combines TRBV5-4 with TRBJ2-1; 9 bases fit TRBD2. This specimen was peripheral blood, taken in the first trimester of pregnancy. The CDR3 bases are TGTGCCAGCAGCTTGAAGCGGGAGGTTAGAAATGAGCAGTTCTTC. Its protein product is CASSLKREVRNEQFF.